This T cell receptor beta chain was identified in a study of blood T cell repertoires in COVID-19. The assay was immunoSEQ multiplex PCR, and TCRdb's table has in-frame clones only and misses some. The sample comprises 200,000 to 250,000 clones, about 83% of which are singletons, and 6.8% rests with the top ten. This CDR3 is 16 amino acids long. Germline assignment: CDR1 MNHNS and CDR2 SASEGT. Trimming took 3 bases from V and 0 from J; bases not matched to a gene: 4. Specimen: PBMCs or T cells enriched from blood (not recorded which). The chain carries TRBV6-1 and TRBJ2-1; TRBD1 matches 8 bases. This receptor was taken from a middle-aged woman who had recovered from COVID-19. Here the CDR3 reads CASSDVDRVSYNEQFF. In DNA form, the CDR3 reads TGTGCCAGCAGTGACGTGGACAGGGTCTCCTACAATGAGCAGTTCTTC.